Following are 18 T cell receptor beta chains from one sample sequenced in a study of T cells in Graves' hyperthyroidism and ophthalmopathy. The TCR beta CDR3 regions underwent amplification using RNA transcripts as the source. The primer set for the first-round RT-PCR of the TCR CDR3 was HTBI. Using its own MiXCR run on the multiplex PCR reads, TCRdb lists one record per CDR3 protein. The sample consists of 300,000 to 450,000 distinct CDR3 sequences, less than 20% of them appearing once. The sequenced material came from blood. All receptors derive from a man between 18 and 29 years old with Graves' ophthalmopathy.

This clonotype was counted many times. This chain connects TRBV12-3 or TRBV12-4 to TRBJ2-5; 15 nucleotides agree with TRBD2. This CDR3 region has 19 residues. V shed 6 bases and J 4 bases; nucleotides not matched to a gene: 15. The CDR3 spells CASSQHPGLAGGPRETQYF. The CDR3 DNA reads as TGTGCCAGCAGCCAACATCCCGGACTAGCGGGGGGGCCGCGAGAGACCCAGTACTTC.

This clonotype was seen at least ten times. The chain is built from TRBV2 and TRBJ1-1; D not resolved. Germline CDR1 and CDR2: SNHLY and FYNNEI. Trimming left V 3 bases short and J 1 base short, with 9 bases between. The CDR3 sequence is 14 residues long. CDR3 sequence (DNA): TGTGCCAGCAGTGATGTGCTTCCGAACACTGAAGCTTTCTTT. Translating it yields CASSDVLPNTEAFF.

The V call is TRBV6-1, the J call TRBJ1-5, with no clear D. Germline-derived CDR1 and CDR2 are MNHNS and SASEGT. The V and J ends lost 8 bases and 2 bases respectively, with 13 bases between them. This CDR3 region has 14 residues. CDR3 amino acids: CASRRASGNQPQHF. CDR3 nucleotides: TGTGCCAGCCGGAGGGCTTCGGGCAATCAGCCCCAGCATTTT.

This clonotype was counted between two and nine times. The V and J genes are TRBV7-3 and TRBJ1-3; 8 nucleotides align to TRBD1. Trimming removed 5 bases from V and 4 bases from J; junction bases left unmatched: 7. The length of the CDR3 is 15 residues. CDR1 is SGHTA and CDR2 is FQGTGA in the germline V gene. CDR3 sequence: CASSLGQGRGNTIYF. In DNA, the CDR3 is TGTGCCAGCAGCCTCGGACAGGGAAGAGGAAACACCATATATTTT.

The chain is built from TRBV6-1 and TRBJ2-1; 11 bases are shared with TRBD2. The V gene end was trimmed by 4 bases and the J gene end by 9 bases; junction bases not matched to a gene: 5. The CDR3 runs 14 residues. In germline, CDR1 is MNHNS, CDR2 SASEGT. The CDR3 region is CASSVAGGRGEQFF. As DNA, the CDR3 is TGTGCCAGCAGTGTAGCGGGGGGGCGGGGTGAGCAGTTCTTC.

At least ten counts were recorded for this clonotype. V gene TRBV27 combines with J gene TRBJ1-1; no definite D call. CDR1 is MNHEY, CDR2 SMNVEV, per germline (reference sequence). Trimming removed 8 bases at V and 6 bases at J, with 16 bases between. The CDR3 covers 13 residues. The CDR3 DNA reads as TGTGCCAGCTGGCCAGGTCTTTGGGCTGAAGCTTTCTTT. Translation: CASWPGLWAEAFF.

The table lists this clonotype with a few counts. The chain recombines TRBV12-3 or TRBV12-4 with TRBJ2-7, with TRBD2 matching over 15 bases. J was trimmed by 3 bases and V by 3 bases; bases with no gene match: 15. This CDR3 region has 20 residues. CDR3 nucleotides: TGTGCCAGCAGTTTTGAAGGGGTCAGGACTAGCGGGGGGGCGGGCTACGAGCAGTACTTC. Its translation is CASSFEGVRTSGGAGYEQYF.

V and J are TRBV7-8 and TRBJ2-1; 7 bases are shared with TRBD2. Germline CDR1 SGHVS, CDR2 FQNEAQ. The V and J ends lost 3 bases and 2 bases, in that order; junction bases with no gene match: 7. CDR3 length equals 16 residues. In DNA form, the CDR3 reads TGTGCCAGCAGCTTGATGGGGGGGGGGGCCTACAATGAGCAGTTCTTC. Encoded protein: CASSLMGGGAYNEQFF.

This clonotype was observed many times. The rearrangement joins TRBV3-1 to TRBJ2-7, with unresolved D. Per germline, CDR1 LGHDT and CDR2 YNNKEL (reference sequence). CDR3 size: 14 residues. V shed 1 base and J shed 1 base, with 8 bases lying between them. CDR3 coding DNA: TGTGCCAGCAGCCAAGGTTTCAGGTCCTACGAGCAGTACTTC. Encoded protein: CASSQGFRSYEQYF.

This clonotype was counted at least ten times. DNA of the CDR3: TGCGCCAGCAGCCAGGGGCCAGGGGGCATCTACGAGCAGTACTTC. It is translated as CASSQGPGGIYEQYF. This chain uses TRBV5-1 with TRBJ2-7, with TRBD1 matching over 8 bases. Trimming took 4 bases from V and 3 from J; bases not matched to a gene: 9. From germline, CDR1 is SGHRS and CDR2 YFSETQ. CDR3 length: 15 residues. The entire variable domain, with the rest obtained from reference TRBV5-1 and TRBJ2-7, is as follows: KAGVTQTPRYLIKTRGQQVTLSCSPISGHRSVSWYQQTPGQGLQFLFEYFSETQRNKGNFPGRFSGRQFSNSRSEMNVSTLELGDSALYLCASSQGPGGIYEQYFGPGTRLTVT.

The chain is built from TRBV7-6 and TRBJ2-7; 12 nucleotides agree with TRBD2. CDR3 size: 16 residues. V was pared by 5 bases and J by 5 bases, with 10 bases of the junction left unmatched. CDR1 is SGHVS, CDR2 FNYEAQ, per germline. The CDR3 sequence: CASSPLAGGPADEQYF. The CDR3 DNA reads TGTGCCAGCAGCCCTCTAGCGGGGGGGCCTGCTGACGAGCAGTACTTC.

Comments on this clonotype: A much larger clone differs by one base, so this may be a read error. The chain has TRBV7-2 and TRBJ2-7; TRBD1 might be the D (6 bases). The end of the DNA aligns better with TRBJ2-1, so the J call may be wrong. CDR3 length: 12 residues. Germline loops: CDR1 SGHTA, CDR2 FQGNSA. The CDR3 protein is CVSSLGGYEQFF. CDR3 bases: TGTGTCAGCAGCCTAGGGGGTTACGAGCAGTTCTTC.

This clonotype was detected many times. The chain employs TRBV3-1 and TRBJ1-2, with D maybe TRBD1 (5 bases). The CDR3 consists of 15 residues. The germline V gene has CDR1 LGHDT and CDR2 YNNKEL (reference sequence). Deletions cut 4 bases from V and 8 bases from J, with 20 bases between. The chain's CDR3 is CASSPRSGHFDGYTF. CDR3 in DNA: TGTGCCAGCAGCCCCCGCTCCGGACATTTTGACGGCTACACCTTC.

This clonotype was picked up a small number of times. The rearrangement uses TRBV20-1 and TRBJ2-7, with 12 bases fitting TRBD2. The J segment lost 3 bases and the V segment lost 1 base, leaving 4 bases of the junction unmatched. The CDR3 length is 15 residues. Looked up from germline, CDR1 is DFQATT and CDR2 is SNEGSKA (reference sequence). CDR3 coding DNA: TGCAGTGCTAGAGTAACTAGCGGGGGGTTCTACGAGCAGTACTTC. Protein sequence: CSARVTSGGFYEQYF.

This chain connects TRBV6-5 to TRBJ2-6; D is unresolved. V lost 4 bases to trimming and J lost 4 bases, with 11 bases between them. The CDR3 has 15 residues. The germline V gene encodes CDR1 MNHEY and CDR2 SVGAGI. In DNA form, the CDR3 reads TGTGCCAGCAGTTTTGGACGGGCGGGGGCCAACGTCCTGACTTTC. Its translation is CASSFGRAGANVLTF.

This clonotype was recorded a few times. Just one base apart from a much larger clone, this may be a read error. Here the CDR3 DNA reads TGTGCCATCAGTGGACTAGCGGGGGACACCGGGGAGCTGTTTTTT. Translating gives CAISGLAGDTGELFF. The gene calls are TRBV10-3 and TRBJ2-2; TRBD2 matches 12 bases. The ends lost 4 bases at V and 3 bases at J; junction bases unmatched: 0. Germline CDR1 is ENHRY and CDR2 is SYGVKD. The CDR3 covers 15 residues.

The chain uses TRBV4-1 and TRBJ2-3; 8 bases match TRBD2. This CDR3 comprises 17 residues. After removal of 1 base from V and 0 bases from J, the junction contained 6 bases not matched to a gene. In germline, CDR1 is MGHRA, CDR2 YSYEKL. Written as DNA, the CDR3 is TGCGCCAGCAGCCAAGTGAGCCTAGCGGGTAGCACAGATACGCAGTATTTT. Protein sequence: CASSQVSLAGSTDTQYF.

This clonotype was found a few times. V is TRBV18 and J is TRBJ2-1, with a possible D match to TRBD2 (6 bases). The V gene lost 3 bases and the J gene lost 4 bases, with 10 bases spanning the gap. This CDR3 region has 14 residues. CDR1 is KGHSH, CDR2 LQKENI, per germline. The CDR3 sequence: CASSPSGTYNEQFF. CDR3 DNA: TGTGCCAGCTCACCTTCCGGGACTTACAATGAGCAGTTCTTC.